The entry that follows covers one T cell receptor (beta chain) sequence. V was pared by 1 base and J by 3 bases, with 6 bases of the junction left unmatched. The CDR3 consists of 16 residues. Germline V CDR1 and CDR2: SGHNT, YYREEE (reference sequence). These data come from a study of blood T cell repertoires in COVID-19. The data were produced by immunoSEQ multiplex PCR, yet TCRdb's version contains in-frame clones alone and is incomplete. This sample has 50,000 to 60,000 clones, with around 85% found just once. This TCR came from a human donor in a cohort sampled during active COVID-19. Sequencing was carried out using peripheral blood. The chain uses TRBV5-4 and TRBJ2-3, with 9 bases that match TRBD2. CDR3 DNA sequence: TGTGCCAGCAGCTTGCCTAGCGGGACCGGGACAGATACGCAGTATTTT. Its translation: CASSLPSGTGTDTQYF.